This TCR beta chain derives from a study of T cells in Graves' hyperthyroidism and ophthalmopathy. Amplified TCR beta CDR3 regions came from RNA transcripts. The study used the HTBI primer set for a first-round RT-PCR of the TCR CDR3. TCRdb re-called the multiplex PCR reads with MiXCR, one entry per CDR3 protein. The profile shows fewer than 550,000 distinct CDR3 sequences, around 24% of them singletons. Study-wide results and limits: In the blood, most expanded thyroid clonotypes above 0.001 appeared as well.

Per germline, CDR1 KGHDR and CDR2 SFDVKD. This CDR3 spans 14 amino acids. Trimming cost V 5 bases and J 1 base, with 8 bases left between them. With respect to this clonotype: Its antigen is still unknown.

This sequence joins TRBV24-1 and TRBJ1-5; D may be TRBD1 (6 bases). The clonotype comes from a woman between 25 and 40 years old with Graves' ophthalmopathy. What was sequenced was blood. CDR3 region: CATSGGQSNQPQHF. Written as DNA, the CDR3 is TGTGCCACCAGTGGCGGACAGAGCAATCAGCCCCAGCATTTT.